This T cell receptor (beta chain) was captured by sequencing in a study of CD8+ T cells in alopecia areata. Alopecia areata patients had lesional scalp punch biopsies and peripheral blood taken from them. The researchers isolated CD4+ and CD8+ T cells from PBMCs by sorting. Between the trimmed V and J ends, which lost 4 bases and 3 bases, there was a span of 13 bases. There are 14 residues in the CDR3. Germline V gene sequence: CDR1 SGHDT, CDR2 YYEEEE. cDNA reverse transcribed from extracted RNA served as the sequencing template. Data came from immunoSEQ multiplex PCR; TCRdb stores just in-frame clones and leaves some out. The data show 120,000 or so clones, about 46% seen once. A word on this clone: The antigen is not known.

Study-level results: With patients, TCR sharing proved less clear than in mice, a difference possibly related to HLA.

The TCR comes from a human donor with alopecia areata. This chain links TRBV5-6 with TRBJ1-2; D is unresolved. Sequencing was carried out using NKG2D-low CD8+ T cells sorted from blood. DNA for the CDR3: TGTGCCAGCAGCCCGGGAATTTTGGACTATGGCTACACCTTC. It codes for CASSPGILDYGYTF. The whole variable domain, remainder taken from reference TRBV5-6 and TRBJ1-2, is DAGVTQSPTHLIKTRGQQVTLRCSPKSGHDTVSWYQQALGQGPQFIFQYYEEEERQRGNFPDRFSGHQFPNYSSELNVNALLLGDSALYLCASSPGILDYGYTFGSGTRLTVV.